This is a list of T cell receptor beta chains from one sample in a study of blood T cell repertoires in COVID-19. Profiling relied on immunoSEQ multiplex PCR, and the TCRdb table lists in-frame clones only, not all of them. The table has a few hundred thousand clones, roughly 80% seen once; the top ten hold roughly 3.2%. Material: peripheral blood. The receptors were gathered from a woman aged 18-29 years with acute or convalescent COVID-19. The CDR3 runs from the conserved cysteine through the conserved F or W. The order of the fields is CDR3 DNA, CDR3 protein, J gene, V gene, D gene, clone size. The D gene is left open where the match is weak. Not every row has a clone size; where given, it reads once, few, many or a size class.

CDR3 DNA: TGTGCCAGTAGTATAGTTGCTAGCCCTGCTTCCCAAGGGACCCAGTACTTC; CDR3 protein: CASSIVASPASQGTQYF; J gene: TRBJ2-5; V gene: TRBV19; D gene: NA; clone size: NA
CDR3 DNA: TGTGCCAGCAGTTTGGGAGTCGGGGAGCTGTTTTTT; CDR3 protein: CASSLGVGELFF; J gene: TRBJ2-2; V gene: TRBV6-5; D gene: NA; clone size: NA
CDR3 DNA: TGTGCCAGCAGCCCGGACAACACAGATACGCAGTATTTT; CDR3 protein: CASSPDNTDTQYF; J gene: TRBJ2-3; V gene: TRBV11-3; D gene: NA; clone size: NA
CDR3 DNA: TGTGCCAGTAGTTCTAGGGAGATCTATGGCTACACCTTC; CDR3 protein: CASSSREIYGYTF; J gene: TRBJ1-2; V gene: TRBV19; D gene: NA; clone size: NA
CDR3 DNA: TGTGCCAGCAGTCGGACAGATTATAGCAATCAGCCCCAGCATTTT; CDR3 protein: CASSRTDYSNQPQHF; J gene: TRBJ1-5; V gene: TRBV6-2/TRBV6-3; D gene: NA; clone size: NA
CDR3 DNA: TGTGCCAGCAGTGAATGGTCCAGGGGGAATCAGCCCCAGCATTTT; CDR3 protein: CASSEWSRGNQPQHF; J gene: TRBJ1-5; V gene: TRBV2; D gene: TRBD1; clone size: NA
CDR3 DNA: TGTGCCAGCACTCGACCGGGACAGGGCTACGAGCAGTACTTC; CDR3 protein: CASTRPGQGYEQYF; J gene: TRBJ2-7; V gene: TRBV7-2; D gene: TRBD1; clone size: NA
CDR3 DNA: TGTGCCAGCAGTTTTGCAGCTAACTATGGCTACACCTTC; CDR3 protein: CASSFAANYGYTF; J gene: TRBJ1-2; V gene: TRBV12-3/TRBV12-4; D gene: NA; clone size: NA
CDR3 DNA: TGTGCCAGCAGTCTAGGGACAGCGACCTACGAGCAGTACTTC; CDR3 protein: CASSLGTATYEQYF; J gene: TRBJ2-7; V gene: TRBV27; D gene: TRBD1; clone size: NA
CDR3 DNA: TGTGCCAGCAGCTTAGCCCCCGGGACTTATACAGATACGCAGTATTTT; CDR3 protein: CASSLAPGTYTDTQYF; J gene: TRBJ2-3; V gene: TRBV7-2; D gene: NA; clone size: few
CDR3 DNA: TGTGCCAGCAGAGCCTCTCAGGGTCCCCAGCATTTT; CDR3 protein: CASRASQGPQHF; J gene: TRBJ1-5; V gene: TRBV6-5; D gene: NA; clone size: once
CDR3 DNA: TGTGCCAGCAGGGGGGCTTCCTATAATTCACCCCTCCACTTT; CDR3 protein: CASRGASYNSPLHF; J gene: TRBJ1-6; V gene: TRBV6-5; D gene: NA; clone size: NA
CDR3 DNA: TGTGCCAGCAGTTTCGACTCGGACAGGACTAATGAAAAACTGTTTTTT; CDR3 protein: CASSFDSDRTNEKLFF; J gene: TRBJ1-4; V gene: TRBV27; D gene: TRBD1; clone size: NA
CDR3 DNA: TGTGCCAGCAGCCAATCCTTGGCAGGGTTGTACGAGCAGTACTTC; CDR3 protein: CASSQSLAGLYEQYF; J gene: TRBJ2-7; V gene: TRBV3-1/TRBV3-2; D gene: NA; clone size: NA
CDR3 DNA: TGTGCCAGCAGCTTGGTGGGACAGGGGACAAACACCATATATTTT; CDR3 protein: CASSLVGQGTNTIYF; J gene: TRBJ1-3; V gene: TRBV5-6; D gene: TRBD1; clone size: NA
CDR3 DNA: TGTGCCAGCAGTTCTGTGGGTAGGGAGACTGAAGCTTTCTTT; CDR3 protein: CASSSVGRETEAFF; J gene: TRBJ1-1; V gene: TRBV6-2/TRBV6-3; D gene: NA; clone size: NA
CDR3 DNA: TGTGCCAGCAGCTTCGGACAGGGGCCGTATGGCTACACCTTC; CDR3 protein: CASSFGQGPYGYTF; J gene: TRBJ1-2; V gene: TRBV7-2; D gene: TRBD1; clone size: NA
CDR3 DNA: TGTGCCAGCAGTGGCCGGGACAGGGGGGCTAACACCGGGGAGCTGTTTTTT; CDR3 protein: CASSGRDRGANTGELFF; J gene: TRBJ2-2; V gene: TRBV28; D gene: TRBD1; clone size: NA
CDR3 DNA: TGTGCCAGCAGTACCCAACAGGGAGCCTATAATTCACCCCTCCACTTT; CDR3 protein: CASSTQQGAYNSPLHF; J gene: TRBJ1-6; V gene: TRBV28; D gene: NA; clone size: NA